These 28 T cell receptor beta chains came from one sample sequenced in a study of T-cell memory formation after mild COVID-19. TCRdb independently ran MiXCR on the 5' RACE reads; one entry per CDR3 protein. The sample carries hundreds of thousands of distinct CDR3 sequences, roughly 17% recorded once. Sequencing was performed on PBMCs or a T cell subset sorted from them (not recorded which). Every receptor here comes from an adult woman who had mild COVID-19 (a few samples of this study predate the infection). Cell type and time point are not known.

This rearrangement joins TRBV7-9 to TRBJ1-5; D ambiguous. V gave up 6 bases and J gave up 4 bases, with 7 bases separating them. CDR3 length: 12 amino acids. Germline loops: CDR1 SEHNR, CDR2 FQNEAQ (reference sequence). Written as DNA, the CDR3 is TGTGCCAGCAGTCCGGATAATCAGCCCCAGCATTTT. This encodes CASSPDNQPQHF. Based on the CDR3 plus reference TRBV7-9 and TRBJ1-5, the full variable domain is DTGVSQNPRHKITKRGQNVTFRCDPISEHNRLYWYRQTLGQGPEFLTYFQNEAQLEKSRLLSDRFSAERPKGSFSTLEIQRTEQGDSAMYLCASSPDNQPQHFGDGTRLSIL.

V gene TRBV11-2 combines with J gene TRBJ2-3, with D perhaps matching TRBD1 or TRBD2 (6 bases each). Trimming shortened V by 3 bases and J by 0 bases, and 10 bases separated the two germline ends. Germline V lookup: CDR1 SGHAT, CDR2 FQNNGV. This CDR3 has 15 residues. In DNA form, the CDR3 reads TGTGCCAGCAGCTTGAGGGGGGTTAGCACAGATACGCAGTATTTT. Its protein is CASSLRGVSTDTQYF.

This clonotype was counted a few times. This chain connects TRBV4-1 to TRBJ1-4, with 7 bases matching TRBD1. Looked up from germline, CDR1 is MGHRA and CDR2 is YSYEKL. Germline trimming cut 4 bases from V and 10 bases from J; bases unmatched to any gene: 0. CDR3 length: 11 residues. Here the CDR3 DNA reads TGCGCCAGCAGCCGACAGGGAAAACTGTTTTTT. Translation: CASSRQGKLFF.

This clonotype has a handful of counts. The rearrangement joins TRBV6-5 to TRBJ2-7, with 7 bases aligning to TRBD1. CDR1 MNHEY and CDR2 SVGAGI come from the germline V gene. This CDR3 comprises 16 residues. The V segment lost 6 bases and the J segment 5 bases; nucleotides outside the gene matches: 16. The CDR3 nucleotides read TGTGCCAGCAGGGGGGCACTCGGGACAGCCGCCAACGAGCAGTACTTC. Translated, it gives CASRGALGTAANEQYF.

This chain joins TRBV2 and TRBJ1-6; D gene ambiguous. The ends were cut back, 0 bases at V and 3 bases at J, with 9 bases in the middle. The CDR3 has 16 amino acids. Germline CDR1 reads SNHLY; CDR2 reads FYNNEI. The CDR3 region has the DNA TGTGCCAGCAGTGAAGCCCAGCCTCACTATAATTCACCCCTCCACTTT. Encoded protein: CASSEAQPHYNSPLHF.

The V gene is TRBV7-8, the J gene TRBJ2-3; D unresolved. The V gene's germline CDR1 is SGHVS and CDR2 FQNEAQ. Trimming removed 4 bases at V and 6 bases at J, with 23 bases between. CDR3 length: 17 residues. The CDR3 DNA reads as TGTGCCAGCAGCTCCCTAGAGTTCGCCCAACCCGAGGATACGCAGTATTTT. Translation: CASSSLEFAQPEDTQYF.

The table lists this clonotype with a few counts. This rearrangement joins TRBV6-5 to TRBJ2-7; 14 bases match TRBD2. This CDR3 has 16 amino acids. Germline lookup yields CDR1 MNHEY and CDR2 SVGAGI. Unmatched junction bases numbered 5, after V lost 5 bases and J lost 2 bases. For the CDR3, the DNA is TGTGCCAGCAGTCACGCGACTAGCGGGGGGGCCTACGAGCAGTACTTC. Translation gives CASSHATSGGAYEQYF.

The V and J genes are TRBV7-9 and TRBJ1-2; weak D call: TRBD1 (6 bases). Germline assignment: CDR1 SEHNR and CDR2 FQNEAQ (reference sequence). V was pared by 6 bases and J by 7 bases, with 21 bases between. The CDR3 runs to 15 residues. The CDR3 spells CASRGSSTGIFGYTF. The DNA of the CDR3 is TGTGCCAGCAGAGGATCCTCGACAGGAATCTTTGGCTACACCTTC. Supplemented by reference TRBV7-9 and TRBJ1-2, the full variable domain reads DTGVSQNPRHKITKRGQNVTFRCDPISEHNRLYWYRQTLGQGPEFLTYFQNEAQLEKSRLLSDRFSAERPKGSFSTLEIQRTEQGDSAMYLCASRGSSTGIFGYTFGSGTRLTVV.

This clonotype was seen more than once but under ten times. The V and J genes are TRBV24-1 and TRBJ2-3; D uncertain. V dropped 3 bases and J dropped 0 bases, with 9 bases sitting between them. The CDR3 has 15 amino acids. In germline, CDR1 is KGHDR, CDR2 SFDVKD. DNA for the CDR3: TGTGCCACCAGTGATCCCGGCCTTAGCACAGATACGCAGTATTTT. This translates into CATSDPGLSTDTQYF.

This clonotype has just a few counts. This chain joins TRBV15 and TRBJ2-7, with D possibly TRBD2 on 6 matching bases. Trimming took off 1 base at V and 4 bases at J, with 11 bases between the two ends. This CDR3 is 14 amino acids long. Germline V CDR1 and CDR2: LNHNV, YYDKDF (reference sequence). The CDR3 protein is CATSRVRGSYEQYF. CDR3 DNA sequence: TGTGCCACCAGCAGAGTTCGGGGGTCGTACGAGCAGTACTTC.

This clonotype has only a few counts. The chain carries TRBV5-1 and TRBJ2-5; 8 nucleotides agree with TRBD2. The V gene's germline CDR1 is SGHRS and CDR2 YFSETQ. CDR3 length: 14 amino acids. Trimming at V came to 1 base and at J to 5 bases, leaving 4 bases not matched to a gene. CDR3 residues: CASSLTAGEETQYF. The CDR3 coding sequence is TGCGCCAGCAGCTTGACAGCGGGGGAGGAGACCCAGTACTTC.

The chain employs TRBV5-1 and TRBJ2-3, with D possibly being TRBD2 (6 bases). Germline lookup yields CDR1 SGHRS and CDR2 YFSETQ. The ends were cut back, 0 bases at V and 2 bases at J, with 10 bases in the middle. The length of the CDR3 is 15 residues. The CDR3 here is CASSLEGLNTDTQYF. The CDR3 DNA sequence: TGCGCCAGCAGCTTGGAGGGACTCAACACAGATACGCAGTATTTT. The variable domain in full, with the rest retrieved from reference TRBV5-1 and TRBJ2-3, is KAGVTQTPRYLIKTRGQQVTLSCSPISGHRSVSWYQQTPGQGLQFLFEYFSETQRNKGNFPGRFSGRQFSNSRSEMNVSTLELGDSALYLCASSLEGLNTDTQYFGPGTRLTVL.

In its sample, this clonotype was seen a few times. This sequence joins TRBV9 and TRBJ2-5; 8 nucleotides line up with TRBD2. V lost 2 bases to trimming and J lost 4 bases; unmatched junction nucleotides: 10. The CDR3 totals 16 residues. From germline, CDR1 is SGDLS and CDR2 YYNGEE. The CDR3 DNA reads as TGTGCCAGCAGCGTTGCCCCAATCGGGGGGGCAGAGACCCAGTACTTC. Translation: CASSVAPIGGAETQYF.

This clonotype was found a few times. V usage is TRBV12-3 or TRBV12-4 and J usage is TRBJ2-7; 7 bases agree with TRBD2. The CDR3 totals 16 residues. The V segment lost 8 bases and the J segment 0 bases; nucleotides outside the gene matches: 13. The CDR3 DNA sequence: TGTGCCAGCTCAAGTGGGGGGGACGGAGACTCCTACGAGCAGTACTTC. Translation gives CASSSGGDGDSYEQYF.

The CDR3 reads CASSPGLAGGYEQFF. CDR3 DNA sequence: TGTGCCAGCAGTCCGGGACTAGCGGGAGGGTATGAGCAGTTCTTC. The V call is TRBV6-2 or TRBV6-3, the J call TRBJ2-1; TRBD2 agrees at 16 bases. The CDR3 consists of 15 residues. Per germline, CDR1 MNHEY and CDR2 SVGEGT. The V segment lost 5 bases and the J segment 8 bases; nucleotides outside the gene matches: 3.

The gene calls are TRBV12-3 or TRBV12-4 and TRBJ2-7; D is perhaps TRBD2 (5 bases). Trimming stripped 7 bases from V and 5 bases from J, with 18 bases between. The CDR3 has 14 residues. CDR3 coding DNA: TGTGCCAGCACCCCAGGAGGACTTGACCACGAGCAGTACTTC. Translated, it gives CASTPGGLDHEQYF.

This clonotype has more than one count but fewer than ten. The CDR3: CASSLSAGFYGYTF. CDR3 nucleotide sequence: TGTGCCAGCAGCTTAAGCGCAGGGTTCTATGGCTACACCTTC. The chain is built from TRBV11-2 and TRBJ1-2, with D perhaps matching TRBD1 (5 bases). V was clipped by 2 bases and J by 4 bases, with 11 bases between them. CDR3 size: 14 residues. Per germline, CDR1 SGHAT and CDR2 FQNNGV.

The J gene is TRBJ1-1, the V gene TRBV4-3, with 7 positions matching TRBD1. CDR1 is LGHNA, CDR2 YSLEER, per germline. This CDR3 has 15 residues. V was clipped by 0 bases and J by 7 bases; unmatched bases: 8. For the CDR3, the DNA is TGCGCCAGCAGCCAAGAGGGGGACAGACGGGGTGAAGCTTTCTTT. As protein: CASSQEGDRRGEAFF.

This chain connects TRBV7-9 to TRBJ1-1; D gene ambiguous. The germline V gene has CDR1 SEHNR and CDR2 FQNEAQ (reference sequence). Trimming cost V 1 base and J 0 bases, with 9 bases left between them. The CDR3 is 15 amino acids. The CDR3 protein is CASSLGETVNTEAFF. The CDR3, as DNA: TGTGCCAGCAGCTTAGGGGAGACGGTGAACACTGAAGCTTTCTTT. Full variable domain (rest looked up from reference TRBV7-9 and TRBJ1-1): DTGVSQNPRHKITKRGQNVTFRCDPISEHNRLYWYRQTLGQGPEFLTYFQNEAQLEKSRLLSDRFSAERPKGSFSTLEIQRTEQGDSAMYLCASSLGETVNTEAFFGQGTRLTVV.

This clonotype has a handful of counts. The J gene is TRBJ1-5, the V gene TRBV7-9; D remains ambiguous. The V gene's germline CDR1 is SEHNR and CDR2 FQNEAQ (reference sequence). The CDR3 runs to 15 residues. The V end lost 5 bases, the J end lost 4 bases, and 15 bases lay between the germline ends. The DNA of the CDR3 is TGTGCCAGCAGCGAAGGCCCGTGGGAGAATCAGCCCCAGCATTTT. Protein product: CASSEGPWENQPQHF. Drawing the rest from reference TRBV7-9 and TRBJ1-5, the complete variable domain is DTGVSQNPRHKITKRGQNVTFRCDPISEHNRLYWYRQTLGQGPEFLTYFQNEAQLEKSRLLSDRFSAERPKGSFSTLEIQRTEQGDSAMYLCASSEGPWENQPQHFGDGTRLSIL.

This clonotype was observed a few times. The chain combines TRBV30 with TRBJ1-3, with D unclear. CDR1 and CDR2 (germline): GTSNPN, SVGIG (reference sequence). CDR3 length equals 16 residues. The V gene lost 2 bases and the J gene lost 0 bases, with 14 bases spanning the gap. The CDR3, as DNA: TGTGCCTGGAGTCCGAGTCTTCTTAGCTCTGGAAACACCATATATTTT. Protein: CAWSPSLLSSGNTIYF.

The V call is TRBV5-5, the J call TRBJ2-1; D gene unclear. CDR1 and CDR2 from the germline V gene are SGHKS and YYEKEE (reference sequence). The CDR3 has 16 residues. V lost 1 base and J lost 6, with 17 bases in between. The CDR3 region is CASSLFADLHRNEQFF. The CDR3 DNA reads TGTGCCAGCAGCTTGTTTGCAGACTTGCATCGCAATGAGCAGTTCTTC.

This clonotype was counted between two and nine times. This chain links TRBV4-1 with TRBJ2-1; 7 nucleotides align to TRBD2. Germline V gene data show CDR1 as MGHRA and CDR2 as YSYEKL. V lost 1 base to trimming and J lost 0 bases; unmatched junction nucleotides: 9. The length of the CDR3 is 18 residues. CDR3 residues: CASSQVAGGARSYNEQFF. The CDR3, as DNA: TGCGCCAGCAGCCAAGTAGCGGGCGGGGCACGCTCCTACAATGAGCAGTTCTTC.

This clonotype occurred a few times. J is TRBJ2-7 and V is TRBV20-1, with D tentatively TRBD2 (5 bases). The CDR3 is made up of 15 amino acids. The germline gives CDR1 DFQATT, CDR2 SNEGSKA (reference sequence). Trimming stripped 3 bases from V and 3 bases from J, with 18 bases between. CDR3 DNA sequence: TGCAGTGCTAGGGACTTAGAGTCTGACTTCTACGAGCAGTACTTC. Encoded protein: CSARDLESDFYEQYF.

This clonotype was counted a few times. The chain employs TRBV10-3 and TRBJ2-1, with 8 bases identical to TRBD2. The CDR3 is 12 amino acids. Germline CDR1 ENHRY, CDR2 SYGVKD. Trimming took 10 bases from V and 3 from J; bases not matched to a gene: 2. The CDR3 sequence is CATGLDYNEQFF. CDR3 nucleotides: TGTGCCACGGGACTAGACTACAATGAGCAGTTCTTC.

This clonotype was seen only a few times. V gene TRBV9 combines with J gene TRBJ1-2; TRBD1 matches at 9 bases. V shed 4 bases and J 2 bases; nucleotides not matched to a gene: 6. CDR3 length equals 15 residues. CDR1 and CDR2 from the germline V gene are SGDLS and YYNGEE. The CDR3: CASSPIQGANYGYTF. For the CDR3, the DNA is TGTGCCAGCAGCCCAATACAGGGGGCAAACTATGGCTACACCTTC.

The CDR3 sequence: CASSPPTPGGGYTF. CDR3 nucleotides: TGTGCCAGCAGCCCACCGACCCCTGGGGGCGGCTACACCTTC. This chain uses TRBV9 with TRBJ1-2; a possible D gene is TRBD1 (6 bases). The CDR3 consists of 14 residues. Trimming pared 4 bases from V and 8 bases from J, leaving 18 bases between. CDR1 is SGDLS, CDR2 YYNGEE, per germline.

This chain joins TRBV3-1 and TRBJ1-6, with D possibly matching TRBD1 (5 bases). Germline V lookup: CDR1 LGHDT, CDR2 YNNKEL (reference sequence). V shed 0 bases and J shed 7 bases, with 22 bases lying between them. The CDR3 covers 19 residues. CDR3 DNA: TGTGCCAGCAGCCAAGAATTGTTGAAGGGGTCTGGTCAGAATTCACCCCTCCACTTT. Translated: CASSQELLKGSGQNSPLHF.